This TCR beta chain was sequenced during a study of regulatory T cells in long-lasting Graves disease. The CDR3 runs to 12 residues. The germline V gene encodes CDR1 MDHEN and CDR2 SYDVKM. V was clipped by 6 bases and J by 9 bases, with 14 bases between them. Time point here: persistent/refractory GD, antithyroid drugs over 5 years with positive TRAb. From PBMCs, RNA was extracted and then used to make the TCR library. Findings of the study overall: Among the persistent patients, fewer than 3,000 public clonotypes were shared, more than the approximately 960 shared among new patients.

The authors built TCR beta libraries using iRepertoire HTBI primers and Arm-PCR of CDR3 regions. TCRdb called the multiplex PCR reads again in MiXCR, with one record for every CDR3 protein. The sample gives 400,000 to 500,000 distinct CDR3 sequences, 22% of which show up once; around 12% is in the top ten. At least ten counts were recorded for this clonotype. Antigen specificity is unknown. The chain is built from TRBV28 and TRBJ1-1; D ambiguous. Source: peripheral blood mononuclear cells (PBMCs), taken when the disease was refractory, from a patient treated with antithyroid drugs. This sequence originates from a female donor with Graves disease. The CDR3 is CASRLDPIKAFF. The CDR3 DNA reads TGTGCCAGCAGACTGGACCCGATAAAAGCTTTCTTT.